This TCR beta chain was sequenced during a study of shared clonotypes between healthy human individuals. About the study: Per donor, CD8 memory used one plate, CD8 naive used two, CD4 memory used three and CD4 naive used three.

Study-wide results and limits: Represented diversity (both genetic and exposure-history) was limited by the small number of donors.

Naivety among CD8 cells was defined by CD45RO negativity and positive CCR7 selection, thereby excluding terminally differentiated effector memory CD45RA+ cells. Researchers ran the assay at a deep level. Genomic DNA (from each subset) was split evenly across several immunoSEQ plates. The method was immunoSEQ multiplex PCR; TCRdb's version includes in-frame clones alone and lacks a portion of them. The sample holds about 1.9 million clones, around 93% seen once. This clone was counted a single time. Its antigen remains unidentified. Sequenced sample: naive CD8+ T cells from PBMCs. The sequence was obtained from a man aged 18 to 30 in good health. Some clones in this sample may be carry-over from other donors' samples.

The chain's CDR3 is CASSLRRGLAIYEQYF. CDR3 nucleotide sequence: TGTGCCAGCAGCCTGCGTCGAGGACTAGCGATCTACGAGCAGTACTTC. This rearrangement joins TRBV5-6 to TRBJ2-7, with 9 positions matching TRBD2. This CDR3 has 16 residues. V was clipped by 4 bases and J by 3 bases; unmatched bases: 11. Germline V gene data show CDR1 as SGHDT and CDR2 as YYEEEE.